What follows describes a single TCR beta chain. This sample is part of a study of T cells after yellow fever vaccination. TCRdb ran MiXCR on the 5' RACE reads and lists one entry per CDR3 protein. Among 100,000 to 150,000 distinct CDR3 sequences listed, about 16% were seen once. Sequences were derived from CD8+ T cells sorted from PBMCs, sampled 5 days after the yellow fever booster vaccination. The TCR comes from a man between 18 and 35 years old who received the YFV17D yellow fever vaccine.

The CDR3 nucleotides read TGTGCCAGCAGTGGTGGGGACAGTATATACACTGAAGCTTTCTTT. This encodes CASSGGDSIYTEAFF. This chain uses TRBV5-5 with TRBJ1-1, with 7 positions matching TRBD1. Trimming cost V 5 bases and J 3 bases; bases outside gene matches: 10. CDR3 length equals 15 residues. CDR1 is SGHKS, CDR2 YYEKEE, per germline (reference sequence).